The clone carrying this TCR beta chain was seen only a few times. What it binds is not known. The Oncomine TCR Beta short-read assay was applied to DNA of cultured CD4+ T cells. TCRdb reanalysed the PCR reads using MiXCR and keeps one entry per CDR3 protein. The sample consists of about 12,000 distinct CDR3 sequences, around 64% of them appearing once. This entry belongs to a study of vaccination and CD4 T cells after COVID-19. Overall study findings and caveats: Counts of SARS-CoV-2-reactive clonotypes had a median that went from around 21 to 38, a nonsignificant change.

The sample's treatment: roughly ten-day PBMC culture with coronavirus spike peptide pools or control peptides (ViraFEST assay). Losses at the gene ends were 0 bases for V and 2 bases for J; bases not matched to a gene: 15. The CDR3 spans 20 residues. Germline V gives CDR1 DFQATT, CDR2 SNEGSKA (reference sequence). The sequenced sample was CD4+ T cells from blood, cultured in vitro, obtained before SARS-CoV-2 vaccination. The chain carries TRBV20-1 and TRBJ2-3; 12 bases align to TRBD2. This TCR was recovered from a human donor who had recovered from COVID-19. Written as DNA, the CDR3 is TGCAGTGCTAGAGATTTTGGACTAGCGGGATCCGCAGTGAACACAGATACGCAGTATTTT. This sequence encodes CSARDFGLAGSAVNTDTQYF.